The subject of this entry is one T cell receptor (beta chain). V was cut by 4 bases and J by 3 bases, with 10 bases left in between. Germline CDR1 MNHEY, CDR2 SMNVEV (reference sequence). CDR3 length: 13 residues. This record belongs to a study of T cell changes during pregnancy in multiple sclerosis. The data were produced by immunoSEQ multiplex PCR, yet TCRdb's version contains in-frame clones alone and is incomplete. The sample yields about 60,000 clones, roughly 92% seen once. This clonotype was sampled from a female donor with multiple sclerosis, enrolled in a pregnancy study. This chain uses TRBV27 with TRBJ2-7; D may be TRBD2 (5 bases). This material consisted of CD8+ T cells from peripheral blood mononuclear cells, taken in the second trimester of pregnancy. The CDR3, as DNA: TGTGCCAGCAGTTCATCCGGGAACTACGAGCAGTACTTC. This encodes CASSSSGNYEQYF.